This T cell receptor beta chain comes out of a study of cytomegalovirus exposure and HLA in healthy donors (TCRdb year 2017). In the study overall: An earlier analysis of about 560 of the donors reported 276 Gb of sequence data and approximately 120 million unique TCR beta sequences obtained from around 180 million T cells. Donor age, sex, ethnicity and CMV serostatus were collected together with the repertoire data. The study profiled the T cell repertoires of under 700 subjects by immunosequencing and related them to cytomegalovirus serostatus. The study aimed to test whether signatures of past pathogen exposure could be identified by cataloging public T cell receptors. A later analysis re-analyzed previously published TCR beta repertoires from approximately 700 donors and added high-resolution HLA genotyping to study TCR occurrence patterns. Rather than using new phenotypic data, the later analysis identified candidate immune exposures from TCR beta sequences and from how often those sequences occurred across donors. An earlier analysis of some 500 of the donors applied high-throughput TCR beta sequencing to assess whether each TCR beta V gene segment acted as functional or pseudogenic. On average, around 200,000 unique TCR beta nucleotide sequences were sequenced per donor among fewer than 500 genotyped donors of the cohort, with around 19% of those sequences being non-productive. A later genetic analysis took genome-wide SNP genotypes for 398 of the 666 donors and used that subset as a discovery cohort. Four to six DR-DQ haplotypes were handled as single units for association and clustering, since linkage in the cohort was strong. HLA typing included class I and class II loci at four-digit resolution. Typing coverage varied by locus: roughly 620-640 donors for A, B, C, DRB1 and DQB1; more than 500 for DQA1; more than 600 for DPA1; roughly 450 for DPB1. The study combined high-throughput TCR immunosequencing, statistical association of individual TCRs with disease status, and machine learning to predict cytomegalovirus infection status. Along with the roughly 710-subject first cohort, a separate validation cohort of over 90 different subjects was used. Every discovery cohort repertoire had been produced on one sequencing platform. An early release that covered some 640 HLA-typed donors contained 300 to 350 gigabases of sequencing data and roughly 84 million unique TCR sequences. The genetic ancestry cluster associated with self-reported Caucasian donors included around four fifths of the roughly 400 genotyped donors. The paper's findings and limits, for the study overall: At a false discovery rate of 0.05, a later analysis linked some 18,000 TCR beta sequences to specific HLA alleles. In a later genetic analysis, a missense DCLRE1C variant was associated with V-gene and J-gene trimming of TCR beta chains, and the association was replicated in an independent cohort. When HLA alleles, especially DR and DQ, strongly co-occurred, attributing TCR associations to individual alleles was difficult. A further reported finding was that TCR beta sequences accurately predicted the HLA-A and HLA-B alleles for most subjects in the first cohort. The classifier was reported to diagnose cytomegalovirus status with high specificity and sensitivity in both the original cohort and the validation cohort. Compared with equally common non-associated chains, HLA-associated TCR beta chains in a later analysis were more clonally expanded and had lower generation probabilities. A cluster of highly shared sequence variants was judged likely to be a technical artifact of the sequencing pipeline. Across donors, most TCR sequences were observed very rarely, whereas some public TCRs were present in many individuals. Some IMGT-functional V segments, including TRBV6-2 and TRBV6-3, could not be told apart with the 87-base-pair reads, so those segments were excluded. The cohort was sequenced for TCR beta chains only, and without alpha or paired-chain data the features that could be detected were limited. Because HLA typing was unavailable for some donors at each locus, only the typed subset was used in association tests. Several of the top co-occurrence clusters appeared to be linked to parvovirus B19, influenza, CMV and Epstein-Barr virus, according to a later analysis. In an earlier analysis of 587 of the donors, most TCR beta V segments appeared in productive rearrangements about 87% or about 30% of the time, broadly matching IMGT annotations. Because counts were too low, 15 to 20 rarely observed V segments, including chromosome 9 orphons, were excluded from the earlier analysis of about 500 of the donors. Three of the identified cytomegalovirus-associated TCR beta chains were confirmed in vitro to be specific for cytomegalovirus antigens. In a later genetic analysis, fewer N-insertions in productive TCRs were reported among donors in an Asian-associated ancestry cluster than the roughly 700-donor mean. A total of 150 to 200 TCR beta chains were listed by the study as associated with cytomegalovirus. A later analysis found that most CMV-associated TCR beta chains appeared HLA-restricted, with HLA associations seemingly driven largely by CMV exposure. Correlated functional status among segregating V segments might be attributable to linkage disequilibrium, but an unknown experimental factor could not be ruled out. Immune exposure information for the cohort was limited to CMV serostatus. In a later analysis, TCR association rates were found to vary across HLA loci, with the most associated TCRs seen for DRB1 alleles and the fewest for HLA-C alleles. It was suggested by the authors that the approach could potentially be generalized to other disease states and immunological phenotypes. The presence/absence analyses assumed that sequencing depth was roughly uniform across donors, and that assumption may not be true.

A remark on this clone: No cognate antigen has been identified for it. No base quality values were provided; no much bigger clone lies one nucleotide off.

The cohort consisted of hundreds of healthy bone marrow donors. At the time of sampling, all cohort members were nominally healthy, though unrecorded immune exposures were likely present. The donor was CMV seronegative and was included in the group of a few hundred seronegative cohort members. Every donor gave a peripheral blood sample, and the peripheral blood mononuclear cells from that sample were used for TCR beta sequencing. The Qiagen DNeasy Blood Extraction Kit was used to extract genomic DNA from the blood cell samples. The library came from the immunoSEQ multiplex PCR assay. For the multiplex PCR, a mixture combining 60 forward primers for TCR Vbeta segments and 13 reverse primers for TCR Jbeta segments was used. A multiplex PCR assay on genomic DNA amplified the CDR3 region of rearranged TCR beta genes. Amplified TCR beta libraries were sequenced as 87-base-pair reads on the Illumina HiSeq System. In the authors' own workflow: A later analysis counted tens of millions of unique TCR beta chains across the approximately 700 repertoires, and some 12 million of these chains were shared by at least two donors. Raw reads were error-corrected and collapsed into unique sequences by a nearest-neighbor algorithm in which closely related sequences were merged to remove PCR and sequencing errors. Alignment of CDR3 sequences to IMGT reference sequences was used to assign V, D and J gene segments. For a sequence to be retained, at least a six-nucleotide match to both a V gene segment and a J gene segment was required. A rearrangement was called productive if the CDR3 had no stop codons and remained in frame with V and J, and every other rearrangement was called non-productive. CDR3 was defined according to IMGT convention as the region running from the second conserved V-encoded cysteine to the conserved J-encoded phenylalanine. The earlier analysis of about 530 of the donors excluded any sequence lacking an unambiguous match to a single V gene segment. An earlier analysis of several hundred of the donors classified V segments as functional when productive rearrangements were above 56.7% and as segregating when the standard deviation between donors was above 5%. A statistical classification framework was developed to diagnose cytomegalovirus status using the catalog of TCR beta chain sequences. V and J gene assignment, in a later analysis, came from comparing TCR nucleotide sequences with IMGT/GENE-DB human TR gene sequences. In a later analysis, CDR3 sequences and most-parsimonious VDJ recombination scenarios were assigned using the TCRdist pipeline. In a later analysis, each TCR beta chain was defined by its CDR3 amino acid sequence together with its V-gene family, and reads without a unique V-gene family were excluded. In a later analysis, fewer than 650 highly shared, low-generation-probability nucleotide sequences were removed to address suspected cross-contamination and a sequencing artifact. For each public chain, a later analysis derived a clonal expansion index from normalized ranks of inferred template counts within each repertoire. Generation probabilities in a later analysis came from a VDJ recombination model fitted to out-of-frame rearrangements, and those results were checked against IGoR. Hypergeometric tests were used in a later analysis to score TCR-TCR, TCR-HLA and TCR-CMV co-occurrence, with a repertoire-size bias correction applied to the TCR pairs. A later analysis estimated false discovery rates by permuting HLA or CMV assignments 20 times. In a later analysis, co-occurring TCRs were grouped with DBSCAN, and TCRdist sequence similarity was added when clustering was performed within HLA-allele-positive subsets. Repertoires with fewer than 30,000 or more than 120,000 public chains were left out of co-occurrence clustering, as were several repertoires with anomalous nucleotide sharing. Here the immuneACCESS table is served through TCRdb, limited to in-frame sequences with V and J called. Missing clones are a known gap in these copies; in checked studies unresolved V genes cover under half, and the rest lacks a known reason. The DNA gave D and trimming, while V, J and clone size come from that table. This sample comprises some 110,000 clones, more than 75% of them detected only once. The biggest ten clones account for around 3.9% of the sample.

The germline V gene yields MNHEY for CDR1 and SVGAGI for CDR2. The junction carries 11 bases between V and J, which are trimmed by 0 bases and 8 bases respectively. The CDR3, cysteine through phenylalanine, is 15 amino acids long. Only CDR3 DNA is held: 45 bases, read in frame from base 1. The chain is encoded by TRBV6-5 joined to TRBJ1-6; there is no confident call for the D gene. The sequence derives from a man aged 35-49 years in good health and CMV-seronegative. Source material: PBMCs. The nucleotide sequence reads TGTGCCAGCAGTTACTCTGAAAGACGGGATTCACCCCTCCACTTT. This codes for CASSYSERRDSPLHF.